The rows below give T cell receptor beta chains drawn from one sample of a study of cytomegalovirus exposure and HLA in healthy donors. Produced via immunoSEQ multiplex PCR; TCRdb's table is partial and in-frame only. There are about 120,000 clones in the sample; 65% to 80% occur only once, and approximately 2.4% lies in the top ten. Input material: PBMCs. The source of these receptors is a female donor in good health and CMV-seronegative. Each CDR3 is given with its conserved first and last residue. A D gene is named only where the DNA matches it firmly. Size is omitted from some rows. Given values are once, few, many or a class for expanded clones.

d_call	clone_size	v_call	j_call	cdr3_nt	cdr3_aa
-	-	TRBV7-9	TRBJ2-7	TGTGCCGGTAGGAGAGAAAATTCCTACGAGCAGTACTTC	CAGRRENSYEQYF
-	-	TRBV27	TRBJ1-6	TGTGCCAGCAATACCCAGGGTCCCTATAATTCACCCCTCCACTTT	CASNTQGPYNSPLHF
TRBD1	once	TRBV7-9	TRBJ1-4	TGTGCCAGCAGCTTAGGGACAGGGGGCCCCACAACTAATGAAAAACTGTTTTTT	CASSLGTGGPTTNEKLFF
-	once	TRBV7-2	TRBJ2-2	TGTGCCAGCAGCAACCCGAGCGTTCGGGGTTGGAACACCGGGGAGCTGTTTTTT	CASSNPSVRGWNTGELFF
TRBD2	-	TRBV27	TRBJ2-7	TGTGCCAGCAGTCCGCAGACTAGCGGGGGGGTCCTTCCCTACGAGCAGTACTTC	CASSPQTSGGVLPYEQYF
TRBD2	-	TRBV14	TRBJ2-5	TGTGCCAGCAGCCCCCGTCGGGGGGTGCAAGAGACCCAGTACTTC	CASSPRRGVQETQYF
TRBD2	-	TRBV7-9	TRBJ2-1	TGTGCCAGCAGCTTAGGGGGGGAGCGGGGATACAATGAGCAGTTCTTC	CASSLGGERGYNEQFF
TRBD1	-	TRBV7-9	TRBJ1-2	TGTTCCAGCAGCCCCCTAATGGTCAATGCAGGGGGTGACTATGGCTACACCTTC	CSSSPLMVNAGGDYGYTF
-	-	TRBV27	TRBJ2-3	TGTGCCAGCAGTTACGGACAAATCACAGATACGCAGTATTTT	CASSYGQITDTQYF
TRBD1	-	TRBV6-1	TRBJ1-1	TGTGCCAGCTGCCCAGGGGGGTATGAAGCTTTCTTT	CASCPGGYEAFF
-	-	TRBV18	TRBJ2-1	TGTGCCAGCTCACCAGCCGGTTCCTGGAGCTCCTACAATGAGCAGTTCTTC	CASSPAGSWSSYNEQFF
TRBD2	few	TRBV11-2	TRBJ2-5	TGTGCCAGCAGCCGCCTAGGGACTAGTCGAGAGACCCAGTACTTC	CASSRLGTSRETQYF
-	-	TRBV6-1	TRBJ2-3	TGTGCCAGCAGTGAATCAGGAGGGAGTACATACACAGATACGCAGTATTTT	CASSESGGSTYTDTQYF
TRBD1	once	TRBV28	TRBJ1-1	TGTGCCAGCAGTTTCCCCCCCTCAGGGGGGACCCTCGGCGACACTGAAGCTTTCTTT	CASSFPPSGGTLGDTEAFF
-	once	TRBV6-1	TRBJ1-5	TGTGCCAGCAGCCGCCTGAGGTATAGCAACCAGCCCCAGCATTTT	CASSRLRYSNQPQHF
-	-	TRBV6-5	TRBJ2-7	TGTGCCAGCAGCAGTTACCAGGGGAGACCCTACGAGCAGTACTTC	CASSSYQGRPYEQYF
-	-	TRBV7-2	TRBJ1-2	TGTGCCAGCAGCTTAGATCTGGCAGACTATGGCTACACCTTC	CASSLDLADYGYTF
-	-	TRBV30	TRBJ1-1	TGTGCCTGGAGTGTCGGGGAGTTGGCGATGAACACTGAAGCTTTCTTT	CAWSVGELAMNTEAFF
-	-	TRBV5-1	TRBJ2-1	TGCGCCAGCAGCTTGGTTACGGGGGGCCTTATAGACAATGAGCAGTTCTTC	CASSLVTGGLIDNEQFF
-	-	TRBV5-4	TRBJ1-1	TGTGCCAGCAGCCGAGAGGGACATCTGAACACTGAAGCTTTCTTT	CASSREGHLNTEAFF
-	-	TRBV5-1	TRBJ2-5	TGCGCCAGCAGCTTGGCCCCTGGGACTCAAGAGACCCAGTACTTC	CASSLAPGTQETQYF
-	-	TRBV5-8	TRBJ1-5	TGTGCCAGCAGCGAAGGAGGATTCGGGGGAGGCAATCAGCCCCAGCATTTT	CASSEGGFGGGNQPQHF
-	-	TRBV7-9	TRBJ2-2	TGTGCCAGCACCTCTCTCACCGGGGAGCTGTTTTTT	CASTSLTGELFF
TRBD2	-	TRBV10-2	TRBJ2-1	TGCGCCAGCAAAGGGGTCGGGGGGAGGTACAATGAGCAGTTCTTC	CASKGVGGRYNEQFF
-	-	TRBV6-1	TRBJ1-2	TGTGCCAGCAGTGAATCTCCGGGGGGGGGCTACACCTTC	CASSESPGGGYTF
TRBD1	-	TRBV2	TRBJ2-7	TGTGCCAGTACTCAGGGGGCTGCTAGCTACGAGCAGTACTTC	CASTQGAASYEQYF
TRBD1	-	TRBV9	TRBJ2-7	TGTGCCAGCAGCAACAGGGGGGATTCCTACGAGCAGTACTTC	CASSNRGDSYEQYF
-	-	TRBV7-9	TRBJ2-5	TGTGCCAGCAGCCTCTTCCCACAGTTACAAGAGACCCAGTACTTC	CASSLFPQLQETQYF
TRBD1	-	TRBV5-1	TRBJ1-2	TGCGCCAGCAGCCTGACAGGGGCCGATGGCTACACCTTC	CASSLTGADGYTF
TRBD1	-	TRBV5-1	TRBJ1-1	TGCGCCAGCAGCTTGGGCCCTGGGACAGCTGAAGCTTTCTTT	CASSLGPGTAEAFF
TRBD1	-	TRBV30	TRBJ1-3	TGTGCCTGGGGACAGGGGGCTCACACCATATATTTT	CAWGQGAHTIYF
-	-	TRBV12-5	TRBJ1-6	TGTGCTAGTGGACAGGACCAGATAGGGGGACCCCTCCACTTT	CASGQDQIGGPLHF
-	-	TRBV21-1	TRBJ1-1	TGTGCCAGACCCGGCCGGGGACAGGGCAACACTGAAGCTTTCTTT	CARPGRGQGNTEAFF
-	-	TRBV18	TRBJ2-5	TGTGCCAGCTCACCGGATCAGACAGTGGGTGAGACCCAGTACTTC	CASSPDQTVGETQYF
-	-	TRBV19	TRBJ1-4	TGTGCCAGTAGTATTCGGCGGGGTGAAAAACTGTTTTTT	CASSIRRGEKLFF
-	-	TRBV2	TRBJ2-5	TGTGCCACCTCGTTACTCGGGACTTCACAAGAGACCCAGTACTTC	CATSLLGTSQETQYF
-	-	TRBV6-5	TRBJ1-1	TGTGCCAGCAATTCCCCTACGAACACTGAAGCTTTCTTT	CASNSPTNTEAFF
TRBD2	-	TRBV9	TRBJ2-4	TGTGCCAGCAGCGTAGGCGGGGGTACCGCCAAAAACATTCAGTACTTC	CASSVGGGTAKNIQYF
TRBD1	-	TRBV7-2	TRBJ1-1	TGTGCCAGCAGCTTAACGCCAGGGGGCGTGAACACTGAAGCTTTCTTT	CASSLTPGGVNTEAFF
TRBD1	-	TRBV5-6	TRBJ1-4	TGTGCCAGCAGCTCCCAGGGGGGTAATGAAAAACTGTTTTTT	CASSSQGGNEKLFF
-	-	TRBV7-9	TRBJ1-2	TGTGCCTTAAGGACAGTCCACGGCTACACCTTC	CALRTVHGYTF
TRBD1	-	TRBV19	TRBJ2-7	TGTGCCAGTAGTACAGCCGGGACAGGGGTCTACGAGCAGTACTTC	CASSTAGTGVYEQYF
-	-	TRBV5-6	TRBJ2-3	TGTGCCAGCAGCCCTGGGGCGGGGCTTCGTCCAGATACGCAGTATTTT	CASSPGAGLRPDTQYF
-	-	TRBV10-1	TRBJ2-1	TGCGCCAGCAGTGAGGCGGGGGCCAGCTCCTACAATGAGCAGTTCTTC	CASSEAGASSYNEQFF
-	-	TRBV27	TRBJ2-5	TGTGCCAGCAGTTTGAGACAGCAAGAGACCCAGTACTTC	CASSLRQQETQYF
-	-	TRBV7-2	TRBJ1-5	TGTGCCAGCAGCCTCGCAGGGGCCAATCAGCCCCAGCATTTT	CASSLAGANQPQHF
-	once	TRBV6-5	TRBJ1-2	TGTGCCAGCAGTTCAGGGGCGGTTGGCTACACCTTC	CASSSGAVGYTF
-	-	TRBV6-1	TRBJ2-1	TGTGCCAGCAGTGAGAACAGGGTCTCCTACAATGAGCAGTTCTTC	CASSENRVSYNEQFF
TRBD1	few	TRBV2	TRBJ2-5	TGTGCCAGCAGTGGGGACAGGGGGTGGGATGAAGAGACCCAGTACTTC	CASSGDRGWDEETQYF
-	-	TRBV6-1	TRBJ1-1	TGTGCCAGCAGTACCAGGGGAGACACTGAAGCTTTCTTT	CASSTRGDTEAFF